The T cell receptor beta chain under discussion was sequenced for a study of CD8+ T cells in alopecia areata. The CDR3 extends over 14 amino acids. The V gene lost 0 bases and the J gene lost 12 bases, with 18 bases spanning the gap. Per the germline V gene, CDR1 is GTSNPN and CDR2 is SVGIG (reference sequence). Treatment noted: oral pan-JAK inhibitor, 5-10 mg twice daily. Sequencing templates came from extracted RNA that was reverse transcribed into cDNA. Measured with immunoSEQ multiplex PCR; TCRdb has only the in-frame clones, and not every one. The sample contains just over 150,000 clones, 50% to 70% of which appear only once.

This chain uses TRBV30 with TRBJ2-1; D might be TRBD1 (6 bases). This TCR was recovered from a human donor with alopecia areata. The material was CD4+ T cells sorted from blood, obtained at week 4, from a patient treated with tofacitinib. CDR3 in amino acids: CAWSVLSQGRPQFF. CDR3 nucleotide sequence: TGTGCCTGGAGTGTATTATCACAGGGACGTCCGCAGTTCTTC.